Sequencing of this TCR beta chain was carried out in a study of PD-L1 blockade in urothelial cancer (dated by TCRdb to 2017 to 2019). Background on the whole study: Every patient began therapy in the mid-2010s and was given atezolizumab 1,200 mg intravenously every 3 weeks. About nine tenths of the roughly 29 patients were identified as males with urothelial cancer of bladder origin, and a prior smoking history was reported by 18 of 29 patients. An ECOG performance status of 0 or 1 was recorded for the patients, and 0 to 3 prior chemotherapy regimens had been received by the patients. Blood samples were analyzed at two time points: 3 weeks after treatment start (second dose) and 6 weeks after treatment start. Blood samples gave a median of around 130,000 T cells and some 83,000 unique TCRs, with a median clonality of approximately 0.08. Somatic, immune and clinical correlates of response to PD-L1 blockade with atezolizumab in urothelial cancer were the focus of an exploratory multi-omic analysis. Pretreatment tumor samples, along with matched peripheral blood collected serially before and after atezolizumab treatment, underwent TCR sequencing. Progression-free survival longer than 6 months counted as durable clinical benefit, and TCR features were additionally tested against both progression-free and overall survival. Whole exome sequencing and RNA sequencing of pretreatment tumors were performed alongside TCR sequencing in the same patients. Roughly ten patients achieved durable clinical benefit and some 20 did not. Under 30 patients had pretreatment blood TCR-seq, some 25 had at least one posttreatment blood collection, and some 25 had tumor TCR-seq.

The meaning of the sample's time point label: pretreatment peripheral blood. A total of under 35 patients with locally advanced or metastatic urothelial carcinoma, treated at Memorial Sloan Kettering on a trial protocol, made up the cohort. Peripheral blood mononuclear cells were collected pretreatment and during treatment, with between 1 and 8 total time points obtained per patient. The Qiagen DNeasy Blood extraction kit was used to purify genomic DNA from total PBMCs and tumor samples. PBMCs were collected pretreatment and during treatment, and were isolated and stored as previously described. To estimate absolute template abundance from read counts, synthetic TCR analog templates were spiked into each PCR. Using the immunoSEQ assay, TCRbeta CDR3 regions were amplified from genomic DNA with bias-controlled V and J gene primers. Sequencing of rearranged TCRbeta segments was done at approximately 20X coverage. The original pipeline was this. Sequencing errors were corrected by clustering and CDR3s were annotated against IMGT to assign V, D and J genes. Only productive TCRbeta rearrangements were used in downstream analyses, excluding out-of-frame or stop-codon sequences. To compute clonality, Shannon entropy was normalized by the log of the number of unique productive sequences and then subtracted from one. Fisher's exact test with Benjamini-Hochberg correction, using a cutoff of adjusted p below 0.01, was how clones that differed between time points or between blood and tumor were identified. Entries here come from immuneACCESS through TCRdb and include only in-frame sequences with V and J called. Some clones fail to appear in such tables; in the studies checked, an unresolved V gene covers under half of the shortfall, and the cause of the remainder is unknown. V and J calls and clone size are given by that table; D and trimming were obtained from the DNA. Present in this sample are fewer than 65,000 clones, roughly four fifths of which were seen just once. The top ten constitute 1.5% to 2% of the sample.

On this clone: The specificity of this receptor is unknown. Qualities for individual bases were not recorded, and no much larger clone is one base off.

The germline V gene yields SGDLS for CDR1 and YYNGEE for CDR2. The CDR3 starts with the cysteine, ends with the phenylalanine, and has 16 residues. Only the CDR3 region is kept as DNA, spanning 48 bases read in frame from base 1. The germline V end is reduced by 3 bases and the J end by 7 bases; junction bases left unmatched: 8. Overall results and qualifications from the work: At 3 weeks after the start of treatment, tumor-associated TCR clones in peripheral blood had expanded more in patients with durable benefit (n ≈ 20, p = 0.022). A pretreatment peripheral blood TCR clonality below the median was linked to improved progression-free and overall survival. Because of the small sample size (n ≈ 27) and the many exploratory analyses performed, the results are intended to be regarded as hypothesis-generating.

The TCR comes from a man between 65 and 85 years old with urothelial cancer. The rearranged segments are TRBV9 and TRBJ2-3, with TRBD2 matching 13 junction bases. Source: PBMCs, taken around atezolizumab (anti-PD-L1) treatment. The nucleotide sequence is given as TGTGCCAGCAGCGCTCCACTAGCGGGAGGGCGGAATACGCAGTATTTT. The encoded protein is CASSAPLAGGRNTQYF.